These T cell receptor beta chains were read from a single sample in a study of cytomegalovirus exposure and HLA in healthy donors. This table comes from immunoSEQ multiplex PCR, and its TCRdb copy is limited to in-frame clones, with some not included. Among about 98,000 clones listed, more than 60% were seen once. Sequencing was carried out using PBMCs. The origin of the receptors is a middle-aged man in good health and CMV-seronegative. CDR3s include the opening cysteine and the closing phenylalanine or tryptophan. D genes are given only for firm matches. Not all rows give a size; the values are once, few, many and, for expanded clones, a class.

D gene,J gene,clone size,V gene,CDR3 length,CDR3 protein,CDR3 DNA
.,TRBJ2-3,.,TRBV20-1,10,CSALEDTQYF,TGCAGTGCTCTGGAGGATACGCAGTATTTT
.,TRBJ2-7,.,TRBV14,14,CASSQGLGGYEQYF,TGTGCCAGCAGCCAAGGGTTGGGAGGTTACGAGCAGTACTTC
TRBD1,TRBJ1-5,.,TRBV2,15,CASSGDRAVVQPQHF,TGTGCCAGCAGTGGGGACAGGGCGGTGGTTCAGCCCCAGCATTTT
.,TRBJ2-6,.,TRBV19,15,CASSILATGANVLTF,TGTGCCAGTAGTATACTAGCTACCGGGGCCAACGTCCTGACTTTC
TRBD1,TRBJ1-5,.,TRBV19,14,CASSHGQADQPQHF,TGTGCCAGTAGTCATGGACAGGCGGATCAGCCCCAGCATTTT
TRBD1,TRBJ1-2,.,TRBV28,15,CASSTNRGVDYGYTF,TGTGCCAGCAGTACCAACAGGGGAGTTGACTATGGCTACACCTTC
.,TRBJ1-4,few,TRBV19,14,CASSITDPVAKLFF,TGTGCCAGTAGTATTACAGACCCGGTGGCGAAACTGTTTTTT
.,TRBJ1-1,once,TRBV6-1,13,CATRRGLNTEAFF,TGTGCCACACGGAGAGGGCTAAACACTGAAGCTTTCTTT
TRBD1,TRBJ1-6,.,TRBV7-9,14,CASSSTGDNSPLHF,TGTGCCAGCAGCTCGACAGGGGATAATTCACCCCTCCACTTT
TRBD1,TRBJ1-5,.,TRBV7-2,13,CASSFHRGQPQHF,TGTGCCAGCAGCTTCCACAGGGGACAGCCCCAGCATTTT
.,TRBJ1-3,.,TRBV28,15,CASSSRSPGGNTIYF,TGTGCCAGCAGTTCGAGGTCCCCCGGCGGAAACACCATATATTTT
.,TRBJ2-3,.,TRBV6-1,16,CASSDDRLDPPDTQYF,TGTGCCAGCAGTGATGACAGGTTGGATCCACCAGATACGCAGTATTTT
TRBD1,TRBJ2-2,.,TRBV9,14,CASSGLQGTGELFF,TGTGCCAGCAGCGGTCTACAGGGGACCGGGGAGCTGTTTTTT
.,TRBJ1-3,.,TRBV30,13,CAWSTGAGNTIYF,TGTGCCTGGAGTACAGGAGCTGGAAACACCATATATTTT
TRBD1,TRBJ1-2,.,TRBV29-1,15,CSVETWTGTIYGYTF,TGCAGCGTTGAGACGTGGACAGGGACGATCTATGGCTACACCTTC
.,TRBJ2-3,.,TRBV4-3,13,CASRGGAIDTQYF,TGCGCCAGCAGAGGGGGGGCGATAGATACGCAGTATTTT
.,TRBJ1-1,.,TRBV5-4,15,CASSLRRTGDTEAFF,TGTGCCAGCAGCTTGCGGCGTACGGGGGACACTGAAGCTTTCTTT
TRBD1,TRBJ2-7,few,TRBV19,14,CASSSGQGMREQYF,TGTGCCAGTAGTAGTGGACAGGGGATGCGGGAGCAGTACTTC
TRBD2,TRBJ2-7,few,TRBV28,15,CASSSAGGGAYEQYF,TGTGCCAGCAGTTCTGCGGGAGGGGGGGCCTACGAGCAGTACTTC
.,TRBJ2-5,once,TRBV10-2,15,CASSLSARIQETQYF,TGCGCCAGCAGTCTCTCCGCGCGGATCCAAGAGACCCAGTACTTC
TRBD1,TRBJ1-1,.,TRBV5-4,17,CASSSWTGDSRNTEAFF,TGTGCCAGCAGCTCATGGACAGGGGACTCCCGGAACACTGAAGCTTTCTTT
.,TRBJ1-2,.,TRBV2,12,CASSELGGGYTF,TGTGCCAGCAGTGAATTGGGGGGGGGCTACACCTTC
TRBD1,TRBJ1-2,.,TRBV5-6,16,CASSLVGTGYNYGYTF,TGTGCCAGCAGCTTGGTTGGGACAGGGTACAACTATGGCTACACCTTC
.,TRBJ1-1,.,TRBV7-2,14,CASSWRPGHSEAFF,TGTGCCAGCAGCTGGCGCCCGGGACACTCTGAAGCTTTCTTT
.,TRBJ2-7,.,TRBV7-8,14,CASIRAGPRLEQYF,TGTGCCAGCATCCGAGCGGGTCCTCGGCTCGAGCAGTACTTC
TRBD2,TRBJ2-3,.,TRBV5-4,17,CASSPKGSGASTDTQYF,TGTGCCAGCAGCCCGAAGGGTAGCGGGGCTAGCACAGATACGCAGTATTTT
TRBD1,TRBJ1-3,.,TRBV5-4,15,CASSSQGASGNTIYF,TGTGCCAGCAGCTCACAGGGGGCTTCTGGAAACACCATATATTTT
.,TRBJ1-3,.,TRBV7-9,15,CASSFRQSSYGTIYF,TGTGCCAGCAGCTTCCGACAGAGCTCTTATGGAACCATATATTTT
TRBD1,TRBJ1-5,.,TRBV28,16,CASTGGGTGSNQPQHF,TGTGCCAGCACCGGGGGAGGGACAGGAAGCAATCAGCCCCAGCATTTT
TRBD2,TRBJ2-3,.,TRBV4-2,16,CASSQRLAGGTDTQYF,TGTGCCAGCAGCCAAAGGTTAGCGGGGGGTACAGATACGCAGTATTTT
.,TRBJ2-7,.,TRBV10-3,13,CAIRSIASYEQYF,TGTGCCATCAGGAGTATAGCGTCCTACGAGCAGTACTTC
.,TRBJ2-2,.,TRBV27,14,CASSLNTGIGELFF,TGTGCCAGCAGTTTAAATACAGGGATCGGGGAGCTGTTTTTT
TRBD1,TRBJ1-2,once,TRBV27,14,CASKGGQGAYGYTF,TGTGCCAGCAAGGGGGGACAGGGGGCATATGGCTACACCTTC
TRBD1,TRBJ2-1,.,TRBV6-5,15,CASSYSTGAGNEQFF,TGTGCCAGCAGTTACTCGACAGGGGCTGGCAATGAGCAGTTCTTC
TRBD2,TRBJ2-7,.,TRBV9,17,CASSVGLAGGRPYEQYF,TGTGCCAGCAGCGTCGGACTAGCGGGAGGTCGACCTTACGAGCAGTACTTC
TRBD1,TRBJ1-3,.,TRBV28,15,CASSSTTGIVDTIYF,TGTGCCAGCAGTTCCACGACAGGGATTGTAGACACCATATATTTT
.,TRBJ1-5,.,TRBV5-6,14,CASSFGGGHQPQHF,TGTGCCAGCAGCTTCGGCGGCGGGCATCAGCCCCAGCATTTT
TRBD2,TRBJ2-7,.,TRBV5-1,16,CASSPISLAGGHEQYF,TGCGCCAGCAGCCCCATCTCCCTAGCGGGGGGGCACGAGCAGTACTTC
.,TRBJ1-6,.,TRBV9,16,CASSVSGGTYNSPLHF,TGTGCCAGCAGTGTCAGTGGCGGAACCTATAATTCACCCCTCCACTTT
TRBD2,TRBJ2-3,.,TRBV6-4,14,CASSDSGLAGTQYF,TGTGCCAGCAGTGACTCGGGACTAGCGGGTACGCAGTATTTT
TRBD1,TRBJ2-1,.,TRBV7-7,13,CAGSPDRGNEQFF,TGTGCTGGCAGTCCGGACAGGGGCAATGAGCAGTTCTTC
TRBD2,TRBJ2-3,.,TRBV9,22,CASSVATTVLGTSGTSTDTQYF,TGTGCCAGCAGCGTAGCTACTACGGTGCTGGGGACTAGCGGAACTAGCACAGATACGCAGTATTTT
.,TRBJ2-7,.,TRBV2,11,CASSGAIQAYF,TGTGCCAGCAGTGGAGCCATTCAAGCGTACTTC
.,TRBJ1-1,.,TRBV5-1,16,CASSSQGGAMNTEAFF,TGCGCCAGCAGCTCGCAGGGAGGGGCCATGAACACTGAAGCTTTCTTT
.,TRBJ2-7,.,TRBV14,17,CASSQEYWTDDTYEQYF,TGTGCCAGCAGCCAAGAGTATTGGACTGACGATACCTACGAGCAGTACTTC
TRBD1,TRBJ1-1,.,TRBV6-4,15,CASSDPGQVNTEAFF,TGTGCCAGCAGTGACCCGGGACAGGTGAACACTGAAGCTTTCTTT
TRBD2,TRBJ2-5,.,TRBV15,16,CATSRSGLAGKETQYF,TGTGCCACCAGCAGATCCGGACTAGCGGGTAAAGAGACCCAGTACTTC
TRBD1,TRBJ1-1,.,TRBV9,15,CASGPPGQGDTEAFF,TGTGCCAGCGGGCCCCCAGGTCAGGGGGACACTGAAGCTTTCTTT
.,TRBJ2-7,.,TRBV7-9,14,CASSLVGQGSEQYF,TGTGCCAGCAGCTTAGTGGGACAAGGTAGCGAGCAGTACTTC
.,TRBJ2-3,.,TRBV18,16,CASSLQTVSSTDTQYF,TGTGCCAGCTCACTACAGACAGTTTCTAGCACAGATACGCAGTATTTT
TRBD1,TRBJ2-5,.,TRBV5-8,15,CASSLETGHQETQYF,TGTGCCAGCAGCCTAGAGACAGGGCACCAAGAGACCCAGTACTTC
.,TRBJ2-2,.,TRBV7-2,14,CASSLASNTGELFF,TGTGCCAGCAGCTTAGCCTCCAACACCGGGGAGCTGTTTTTT
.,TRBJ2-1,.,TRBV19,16,CASSSVAGRTHNEQFF,TGTGCCAGTAGTAGCGTTGCGGGGCGCACTCACAATGAGCAGTTCTTC
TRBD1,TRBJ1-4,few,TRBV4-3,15,CASSRSDRDNEKLFF,TGCGCCAGCAGCCGATCGGACAGGGATAATGAAAAACTGTTTTTT
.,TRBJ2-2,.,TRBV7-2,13,CASSLVESRELFF,TGTGCCAGCAGCCTCGTCGAGTCGCGGGAGCTGTTTTTT
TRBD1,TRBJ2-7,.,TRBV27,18,CASSLRGQGPPLSYEQYF,TGTGCCAGCAGTTTAAGGGGACAGGGCCCCCCCCTCTCCTACGAGCAGTACTTC
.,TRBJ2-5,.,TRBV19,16,CASSIELAHASETQYF,TGTGCCAGTAGTATTGAACTAGCCCATGCCTCAGAGACCCAGTACTTC
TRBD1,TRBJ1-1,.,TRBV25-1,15,CATSVLQGARTEAFF,TGTGCCACCTCAGTATTACAGGGGGCGAGGACTGAAGCTTTCTTT
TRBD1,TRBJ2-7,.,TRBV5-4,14,CASSPGQGSYEQYF,TGTGCCAGCAGCCCCGGACAGGGGTCCTACGAGCAGTACTTC